These 16 T cell receptor beta chains share one sample of origin, sequenced in a study of cytomegalovirus exposure and HLA in healthy donors. Assay used: immunoSEQ multiplex PCR; TCRdb lists only in-frame clones, some missing. Of 57,000 or so clones listed, roughly nine tenths are singletons. The source material was PBMCs. These receptors were collected from a woman aged 25 to 39 in good health and CMV-seronegative.

J is TRBJ1-2 and V is TRBV27; D is unresolved. CDR1 is MNHEY, CDR2 SMNVEV, per germline (reference sequence). This CDR3 is built from 11 residues. Trimming cost V 4 bases and J 5 bases, with 5 bases left between them. The CDR3 DNA follows: TGTGCCAGCAGTTCGGGGTATGGCTACACCTTC. This translates into CASSSGYGYTF.

The rearrangement uses TRBV9 and TRBJ2-1; 8 bases match TRBD2. With 0 bases clipped from V and 2 bases from J, the junction kept 7 bases outside the gene matches. The germline gives CDR1 SGDLS, CDR2 YYNGEE. The CDR3 is 17 amino acids. For the CDR3, the DNA is TGTGCCAGCAGCGTAGCAGGGGCGGGAGGAGCCTACAATGAGCAGTTCTTC. This gives the protein CASSVAGAGGAYNEQFF.

This clone occurred once. V gene TRBV19 combines with J gene TRBJ2-6; D is perhaps TRBD1 (5 bases). Deletions cut 3 bases from V and 1 base from J, with 7 bases between. This CDR3 contains 15 residues. Looked up from germline, CDR1 is LNHDA and CDR2 is SQIVND (reference sequence). This CDR3 is CASSIQGSGANVLTF. The CDR3 DNA reads as TGTGCCAGTAGTATTCAGGGTTCTGGGGCCAACGTCCTGACTTTC.

V usage is TRBV7-3 and J usage is TRBJ1-1; D is undetermined. CDR3 size: 13 residues. V lost 5 bases, J lost 3 bases, and 10 bases lay in between. Germline V gene data show CDR1 as SGHTA and CDR2 as FQGTGA. This chain's CDR3 is CASSTQRDTEAFF. CDR3 DNA: TGTGCCAGCAGCACGCAGCGAGACACTGAAGCTTTCTTT.

There are a few counts of this clone. This sequence joins TRBV2 and TRBJ1-2, with D perhaps matching TRBD1 (6 bases). Trimming took 0 bases from V and 8 from J, leaving 16 bases between them. The CDR3 sequence is 15 residues long. The germline V gene encodes CDR1 SNHLY and CDR2 FYNNEI. DNA for the CDR3: TGTGCCAGCAGTGAAGCGACAGGAACAGAGGGAGGCTACACCTTC. Translated: CASSEATGTEGGYTF.

This chain joins TRBV28 and TRBJ1-4, with 7 bases aligning to TRBD1. CDR1 and CDR2 from the germline V gene are MDHEN and SYDVKM. Unmatched junction bases numbered 9, after V lost 7 bases and J lost 7 bases. The CDR3 is 14 amino acids. CDR3 sequence: CASNSGQGGEKLFF. The CDR3 DNA sequence: TGTGCCAGCAATTCCGGTCAGGGGGGTGAAAAACTGTTTTTT.

V and J are TRBV9 and TRBJ1-1; no firm D call. In germline, CDR1 is SGDLS, CDR2 YYNGEE. V lost 3 bases, J lost 0 bases, and 15 bases lay in between. CDR3 size: 16 residues. The CDR3 protein is CASSALTTTMNTEAFF. The CDR3 DNA reads as TGTGCCAGCAGCGCCTTAACTACCACCATGAACACTGAAGCTTTCTTT.

The chain combines TRBV4-1 with TRBJ2-7; D not resolved. CDR1 and CDR2 from the germline V gene are MGHRA and YSYEKL. CDR3 size: 13 residues. V was trimmed by 0 bases and J by 3 bases, leaving 6 bases between them. The CDR3 nucleotides are TGCGCCAGCAGCCAAGATGGCTTCTACGAGCAGTACTTC. This sequence encodes CASSQDGFYEQYF.

This clone was seen only once. This chain links TRBV6-1 with TRBJ1-3; a possible D gene is TRBD1 (5 bases). Germline CDR1 and CDR2: MNHNS and SASEGT. The V gene lost 6 bases and the J gene lost 2 bases, with 11 bases spanning the gap. This CDR3 is 14 amino acids long. The CDR3 region has the DNA TGTGCCAGCAGCTCTCAGGGCACTGGAAACACCATATATTTT. Translated: CASSSQGTGNTIYF.

The V gene is TRBV7-9, the J gene TRBJ2-5; TRBD1 matches at 9 bases. The CDR3 spans 15 residues. Per the germline V gene, CDR1 is SEHNR and CDR2 is FQNEAQ (reference sequence). With 1 base clipped from V and 2 bases from J, the junction kept 2 bases outside the gene matches. CDR3 in amino acids: CASSLGGQGQETQYF. DNA of the CDR3: TGTGCCAGCAGCTTAGGGGGACAGGGACAAGAGACCCAGTACTTC.

The chain carries TRBV30 and TRBJ2-7, with 10 bases matching TRBD1. Germline CDR1 GTSNPN, CDR2 SVGIG (reference sequence). J lost 3 bases, V lost 1 base, and 3 bases had no gene match. This CDR3 contains 14 residues. CDR3 nucleotides: TGTGCCTGGAGTGACGGGACAGGGGACTACGAGCAGTACTTC. Translation: CAWSDGTGDYEQYF.

This clone was recorded a few times. CDR3 sequence: CASSFAAGVQETQYF. Written as DNA, the CDR3 is TGCGCCAGCAGCTTCGCCGCGGGAGTGCAAGAGACCCAGTACTTC. The gene calls are TRBV5-1 and TRBJ2-5, with 7 nucleotides matching TRBD2. CDR3 length: 15 residues. V was clipped by 2 bases and J by 2 bases; unmatched bases: 6. The V gene's germline CDR1 is SGHRS and CDR2 YFSETQ. Full variable domain (outside the CDR3, taken from reference TRBV5-1 and TRBJ2-5): KAGVTQTPRYLIKTRGQQVTLSCSPISGHRSVSWYQQTPGQGLQFLFEYFSETQRNKGNFPGRFSGRQFSNSRSEMNVSTLELGDSALYLCASSFAAGVQETQYFGPGTRLLVL.

This rearrangement joins TRBV27 to TRBJ2-7; a possible D gene is TRBD1 (6 bases). Trimming removed 0 bases from V and 3 bases from J, with 6 bases in between. Germline CDR1 reads MNHEY; CDR2 reads SMNVEV (reference sequence). The CDR3 has 13 residues. The CDR3 DNA reads as TGTGCCAGCAGTTTATCAGGGGGCTACGAGCAGTACTTC. It yields the protein CASSLSGGYEQYF.

This chain connects TRBV28 to TRBJ1-1, with D perhaps TRBD1 (6 bases). Germline values: CDR1 MDHEN, CDR2 SYDVKM. V was pared by 2 bases and J by 8 bases, with 15 bases between. This CDR3 has 14 residues. Here the CDR3 DNA reads TGTGCCAGCAGTTTACCCCAAGACAGGATAGAAGCTTTCTTT. It is translated as CASSLPQDRIEAFF.

The rearrangement links TRBV19 to TRBJ2-3; 12 nucleotides match TRBD1. Germline-derived CDR1 and CDR2 are LNHDA and SQIVND (reference sequence). V trimming: 3 bases; J trimming: 7 bases; junction bases outside the gene matches: 8. This CDR3 comprises 16 residues. DNA for the CDR3: TGTGCCAGTAGTATTTGGGGACAGGGGGCCTCAAATACGCAGTATTTT. It encodes CASSIWGQGASNTQYF.

The V gene is TRBV9, the J gene TRBJ2-5; the match to TRBD2 covers 10 bases. The CDR3 contains 16 residues. Germline CDR1 SGDLS, CDR2 YYNGEE. V shed 0 bases and J 1 base; nucleotides not matched to a gene: 3. The CDR3 DNA reads TGTGCCAGCAGCGTAGGGACTAGCGGATCCCAAGAGACCCAGTACTTC. It translates to CASSVGTSGSQETQYF.